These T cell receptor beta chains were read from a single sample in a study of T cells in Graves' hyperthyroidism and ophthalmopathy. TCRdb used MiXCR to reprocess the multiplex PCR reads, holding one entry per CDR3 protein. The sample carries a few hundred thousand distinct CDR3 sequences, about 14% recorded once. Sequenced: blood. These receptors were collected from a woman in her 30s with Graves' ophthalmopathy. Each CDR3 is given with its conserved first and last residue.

CATSPGTGDYGYTF | TRBV15
CASSSPETGGYTF | TRBV7-9
CASSLLQSGGYTEAFF | TRBV5-5
CASRRGESSGYGYTF | TRBV2
CASSSTGRGNTIYF | TRBV7-9
CASSPTINNEKLFF | TRBV12-3/TRBV12-4
CASSLQGIDSPLHF | TRBV7-3
CAINRGTGIGNTGELFF | TRBV10-3
CASSLVTSWGDEQFF | TRBV5-5
CASSLLTGPNQPQHF | TRBV12-3/TRBV12-4
CASRERRLAGVNEQFF | TRBV5-4
CASRGQPYGYTF | TRBV6-1
CASSRVSEQYF | TRBV11-2
CASSLGQEINYNEQFF | TRBV3-1
CASSKEQPINYGYTF | TRBV2
CAISEANNYGYTF | TRBV10-3
CASSEEWSTDTQYF | TRBV2
CASSEDRPNIQYF | TRBV2
CASDSGGGSGNQPQHF | TRBV28
CACRDRGSANEKLFF | TRBV19
CASSPSRPSPYEQYF | TRBV7-9
CASSCRVNTEAFF | TRBV4-1
CASSSAGTAYGYTF | TRBV7-9
CASSLPLKKTQLSTDTQYF | TRBV7-9
CASSRTGAAWGGETQYF | TRBV28
CASSPSSSSYEQYF | TRBV18
CASSKGQGWETQYF | TRBV5-4